These 27 T cell receptor beta chains share one sample of origin, sequenced in a study of Graves' ophthalmopathy and Graves' hyperthyroidism. Amplified material comprised TCR beta CDR3 regions derived from RNA transcripts. RT-PCR was first run with HTBI primers, then multiplex PCR in a second round. Via MiXCR, TCRdb re-called the multiplex PCR reads, giving one row per CDR3 protein. The sample holds 300,000 to 500,000 distinct CDR3 sequences, roughly 14% seen once. Sequences were obtained from peripheral blood. These receptors were obtained from a woman aged 18-29 years with stable Graves' hyperthyroidism.

V is TRBV5-1 and J is TRBJ2-5; D uncertain. V lost 0 bases and J lost 2, with 14 bases in between. Germline CDR1 is SGHRS and CDR2 is YFSETQ. The CDR3 is made up of 16 amino acids. CDR3 nucleotides: TGCGCCAGCAGCTTGGGGGCCGGTCCTATTCAAGAGACCCAGTACTTC. This codes for CASSLGAGPIQETQYF.

This clonotype was counted a few times. V is TRBV5-1 and J is TRBJ2-7, with TRBD2 matching 9 bases. The CDR3 has 18 residues. V lost 1 base, J lost 4 bases, and 15 bases stayed unmatched. Germline loops: CDR1 SGHRS, CDR2 YFSETQ. CDR3 nucleotide sequence: TGCGCCAGCAGCTTGATTCCCGCTGGGCTAGCGGGGAGATACGAGCAGTACTTC. Translated, it gives CASSLIPAGLAGRYEQYF.

This clonotype occurred many times. The V and J genes are TRBV6-1 and TRBJ1-1; a weak D match, TRBD1 (6 bases). Trimming left V 0 bases short and J 1 base short, with 9 bases between. The CDR3 has 15 residues. The germline gives CDR1 MNHNS, CDR2 SASEGT. The CDR3 coding sequence is TGTGCCAGCAGTGAAGCGGGACATCGGAACACTGAAGCTTTCTTT. It translates to CASSEAGHRNTEAFF.

This clonotype was detected many times. This chain joins TRBV12-3 or TRBV12-4 and TRBJ1-6, with D possibly being TRBD1 (5 bases). Trimming pared 6 bases from V and 8 bases from J, leaving 17 bases between. The CDR3 extends over 15 amino acids. The CDR3 sequence: CASRIRGARDSPLHF. The CDR3 DNA reads as TGTGCCAGCAGGATTCGAGGGGCCCGAGATTCACCCCTCCACTTT.

This clonotype was counted at least ten times. The rearrangement joins TRBV20-1 to TRBJ2-5; no clear D gene. The V end lost 4 bases, the J end lost 2 bases, and 14 bases lay between the germline ends. This CDR3 is 14 amino acids long. Germline V gives CDR1 DFQATT, CDR2 SNEGSKA (reference sequence). CDR3 sequence reads: CSATLRALQETQYF. The CDR3 coding sequence is TGCAGTGCTACCTTAAGGGCCCTACAAGAGACCCAGTACTTC.

This clonotype has a count of ten or more. This sequence joins TRBV20-1 and TRBJ1-1, with D possibly matching TRBD1 (6 bases). Per the germline V gene, CDR1 is DFQATT and CDR2 is SNEGSKA (reference sequence). V lost 0 bases, J lost 4 bases, and 12 bases lay in between. There are 14 residues in the CDR3. DNA for the CDR3: TGCAGTGCTAGAGAAGGGGGGACTCCCACTGAAGCTTTCTTT. Encoded protein: CSAREGGTPTEAFF.

This clonotype was found many times. The CDR3 DNA reads TGCAGCGTTGGGGACAGAGCTGAAGCTTTCTTT. This translates into CSVGDRAEAFF. This rearrangement joins TRBV29-1 to TRBJ1-1, with TRBD1 identical over 7 bases. CDR3 length: 11 amino acids. The V segment lost 4 bases and the J segment 6 bases; nucleotides outside the gene matches: 2. Germline-derived CDR1 and CDR2 are SQVTM and ANQGSEA.

At least ten counts were recorded for this clonotype. The genes are TRBV6-2 or TRBV6-3 and TRBJ2-2, with unresolved D. V was cut by 6 bases and J by 5 bases, with 10 bases left in between. Per germline, CDR1 MNHEY and CDR2 SVGEGT. This CDR3 spans 13 amino acids. The CDR3 coding sequence is TGTGCCAGCAGCCGAGCTGATACCGGGGAGCTGTTTTTT. It is translated as CASSRADTGELFF.

This clonotype has just a few counts. The rearrangement uses TRBV5-1 and TRBJ2-2; 7 nucleotides align to TRBD2. Germline CDR1 is SGHRS and CDR2 is YFSETQ. This CDR3 is built from 15 residues. J gave up 6 bases and V 2 bases, and 7 bases lay outside the gene matches. CDR3 DNA: TGCGCCAGCAGCTTAGAGCGGGGAGATGCCGGGGAGCTGTTTTTT. This encodes CASSLERGDAGELFF. Full variable domain (rest looked up from reference TRBV5-1 and TRBJ2-2): KAGVTQTPRYLIKTRGQQVTLSCSPISGHRSVSWYQQTPGQGLQFLFEYFSETQRNKGNFPGRFSGRQFSNSRSEMNVSTLELGDSALYLCASSLERGDAGELFFGEGSRLTVL.

This clonotype was recorded at least ten times. V gene TRBV12-5 combines with J gene TRBJ1-1, with D unresolved. Germline V gives CDR1 LGHNT, CDR2 FRNRAP. V lost 0 bases, J lost 8 bases, and 22 bases lay in between. CDR3 size: 17 residues. The CDR3 loop reads CASGLVLNPNFTTEAFF. The CDR3 DNA reads as TGTGCTAGTGGTTTGGTACTGAACCCTAACTTCACTACGGAAGCTTTCTTT.

This clonotype was counted many times. The J gene is TRBJ2-5, the V gene TRBV12-5, with no clear D. The germline CDR1 and CDR2 sequences are LGHNT and FRNRAP. The ends were cut back, 2 bases at V and 6 bases at J, with 7 bases in the middle. CDR3 length equals 12 residues. The CDR3, as DNA: TGTGCTAGTGGTTTGAACCGACAGACCCAGTACTTC. It translates to CASGLNRQTQYF.

V and J are TRBV19 and TRBJ1-1; weak D call: TRBD1 (6 bases). Between the trimmed V and J ends, which lost 10 bases and 4 bases, there was a span of 19 bases. The CDR3 consists of 14 residues. Germline lookup yields CDR1 LNHDA and CDR2 SQIVND (reference sequence). Here the CDR3 reads CATKPRGVSTEAFF. The CDR3 DNA reads TGTGCCACCAAACCGAGGGGGGTCAGCACTGAAGCTTTCTTT.

This clonotype was detected many times. This chain uses TRBV12-3 or TRBV12-4 with TRBJ1-5, with D possibly matching TRBD1 (5 bases). The CDR3 is 17 residues long. Trimming shortened V by 2 bases and J by 0 bases, and 14 bases separated the two germline ends. The CDR3 loop reads CASSLTQFRDSNQPQHF. In nucleotides, the CDR3 is TGTGCCAGCAGTTTAACCCAGTTCAGGGATAGCAATCAGCCCCAGCATTTT.

The table lists this clonotype with many counts. V and J are TRBV6-1 and TRBJ1-1; 9 positions match TRBD1. There are 15 residues in the CDR3. With 5 bases clipped from V and 5 bases from J, the junction kept 9 bases outside the gene matches. Germline lookup yields CDR1 MNHNS and CDR2 SASEGT. This chain's CDR3 is CASSPHRGRETEAFF. The CDR3 nucleotides read TGTGCCAGCAGTCCCCACAGGGGGCGCGAAACTGAAGCTTTCTTT.

The V call is TRBV5-1, the J call TRBJ2-5; D gene unclear. From germline, CDR1 is SGHRS and CDR2 YFSETQ. V lost 0 bases to trimming and J lost 4 bases, with 4 bases between them. This CDR3 is built from 12 residues. The CDR3 protein is CASSLGVETQYF. CDR3 sequence (DNA): TGCGCCAGCAGCTTGGGAGTAGAGACCCAGTACTTC.

This clonotype occurred a few times. This sequence may be a read error, since a much larger clone differs from it by one base. This chain links TRBV12-3 or TRBV12-4 with TRBJ1-2; 8 nucleotides line up with TRBD1. The CDR3 extends over 13 amino acids. CDR3 DNA: TGTTCCAGCACCGTCGACAGGGGTTATGGCTACACCTTC. Protein sequence: CSSTVDRGYGYTF.

Many counts were recorded for this clonotype. The V gene is TRBV15, the J gene TRBJ1-5; D is ambiguous. CDR3 size: 15 residues. The V gene's germline CDR1 is LNHNV and CDR2 YYDKDF (reference sequence). The V gene lost 0 bases and the J gene lost 0 bases, with 6 bases spanning the gap. CDR3 DNA: TGTGCCACCAGCAGAGATGGGGTTAGCAATCAGCCCCAGCATTTT. It translates to CATSRDGVSNQPQHF.

V and J are TRBV6-5 and TRBJ2-7; the match to TRBD1 covers 8 bases. Germline lookup yields CDR1 MNHEY and CDR2 SVGAGI. The V segment lost 2 bases and the J segment 4 bases; nucleotides outside the gene matches: 1. The CDR3 is 13 residues long. The CDR3 here is CASSYRDRYEQYV. Here the CDR3 DNA reads TGTGCCAGCAGTTACCGGGACAGGTACGAGCAGTACGTC.

This clonotype was found a few times. Possible read error: a much larger clone is one base away. V is TRBV19 and J is TRBJ2-5; D might be TRBD1 (7 bases). The CDR3 is made up of 13 amino acids. Germline loops: CDR1 LNHDA, CDR2 SQIVND (reference sequence). CDR3 in DNA: TGTGCCAGTAGTACTCAGGGGGGCGAGACCAAGTACTTC. Translating gives CASSTQGGETKYF.

This clonotype was seen many times. V is TRBV11-2 and J is TRBJ1-2; no clear D gene. The V gene lost 3 bases and the J gene lost 6 bases, with 11 bases spanning the gap. CDR1 is SGHAT and CDR2 is FQNNGV in the germline V gene. The CDR3 length is 13 residues. The CDR3 nucleotides are TGTGCCAGCAGCTTCTCGACCCAGGATGGCTACACCTTC. Translated, it gives CASSFSTQDGYTF.

This clonotype came up many times. The CDR3 region is CASSIVLLARMGNTEAFF. Written as DNA, the CDR3 is TGTGCCAGTAGTATAGTCCTTCTGGCCAGAATGGGGAACACTGAAGCTTTCTTT. The chain links TRBV19 to TRBJ1-1; no clear D gene. Germline V lookup: CDR1 LNHDA, CDR2 SQIVND (reference sequence). The CDR3 sequence is 18 residues long. The germline V and J ends were trimmed by 1 base and 1 base, with 19 bases remaining between them.

The table lists this clonotype with many counts. A junction end diverges from the germline sequence, so it may reflect a read error. This chain links TRBV5-5 with TRBJ2-4, with TRBD1 identical over 9 bases. CDR1 SGHKS and CDR2 YYEKEE come from the germline V gene (reference sequence). The CDR3 has 14 residues. DNA of the CDR3: TGTGCCAGCAGCTCCCGGGACAGGGAAAACATTAAGTACTTC. It specifies CASSSRDRENIKYF.

This clonotype was seen a handful of times. Germline and junction disagree at one end, which may indicate a read error. The rearrangement uses TRBV7-9 and TRBJ2-7; D call uncertain. This CDR3 is 12 amino acids long. The V gene's germline CDR1 is SEHNR and CDR2 FQNEAQ (reference sequence). The CDR3: CASSFTAYEQHF. As DNA, the CDR3 is TGTGCCAGCAGCTTTACAGCCTACGAGCAGCACTTC.

This chain links TRBV12-3 or TRBV12-4 with TRBJ1-1; TRBD1 is a possible D gene (6 bases). This CDR3 comprises 13 residues. V lost 7 bases to trimming and J lost 11 bases, with 20 bases between them. In DNA, the CDR3 is TGTGCCAGCATCAATAAACTGGGGGCTGGCGCTTTCTTT. It encodes CASINKLGAGAFF.

This clonotype was found many times. The chain carries TRBV3-1 and TRBJ1-1; D call uncertain. The ends were cut back, 1 base at V and 0 bases at J, with 9 bases in the middle. Germline V CDR1 and CDR2: LGHDT, YNNKEL (reference sequence). The CDR3 is 15 residues long. CDR3 nucleotides: TGTGCCAGCAGCCAAGGTGGGCTTTTGAACACTGAAGCTTTCTTT. Translated: CASSQGGLLNTEAFF.

In its sample, this clonotype was seen many times. V and J are TRBV20-1 and TRBJ2-7; no reliable D call. The CDR3 contains 17 residues. CDR1 and CDR2 (germline): DFQATT, SNEGSKA (reference sequence). V shed 6 bases and J shed 5 bases, with 29 bases lying between them. The CDR3 here is CSARNPADPDEYDEQYF. CDR3 nucleotide sequence: TGCAGTGCCAGAAACCCAGCTGATCCCGACGAGTACGACGAGCAGTACTTC.

This clonotype came up many times. The rearrangement joins TRBV12-3 or TRBV12-4 to TRBJ1-2, with a possible D match to TRBD1 (5 bases). Trimming took off 3 bases at V and 4 bases at J, with 9 bases between the two ends. The CDR3 contains 13 residues. In DNA, the CDR3 is TGTGCCAGCAGTTTGTCAGGGCCCTATGGCTACACCTTC. It specifies CASSLSGPYGYTF.